Sequencing of this T cell receptor beta chain was carried out in a study of patients and donors after allogeneic stem cell transplantation. Per germline, CDR1 SGHDN and CDR2 FVKESK. The CDR3 sequence is 16 residues long. Trimming removed 6 bases at V and 5 bases at J, with 22 bases between. TCRdb recomputed calls from the RT-PCR reads with MiXCR, one row per CDR3 protein. The sample yields 920,000 or so distinct CDR3 sequences, about a sixth seen once. This chain joins TRBV14 and TRBJ2-5; D may match TRBD1 or TRBD2 (5 bases each). The sample was blood, either unsorted or a sorted T cell fraction (not recorded which). The source of this sequence is a human donor who was either an allogeneic HSCT recipient or a stem cell or donor lymphocyte infusion donor (not recorded which). It is not recorded whose cells these are; they may come from a transplant donor. In DNA form, the CDR3 reads TGTGCCAGCAGACGAATTGGAGGTCCAGGGAGTGAGACCCAGTACTTC. It is translated as CASRRIGGPGSETQYF.